This T cell receptor beta chain was recorded in a study of blood T cell repertoires in COVID-19. Study-level information: Italy, Spain and the United States were the sources of the convalescent and acute COVID-19 samples.

This CDR3 has 15 residues. Trimming took off 9 bases at V and 0 bases at J, with 15 bases between the two ends. Germline V lookup: CDR1 LNHDA, CDR2 SQIVND (reference sequence). Clones were sequenced by immunoSEQ multiplex PCR, and TCRdb holds only the in-frame ones, with some missing. The table has about 230,000 clones, about 88% seen once; the top ten hold about 0.93%. The chain links TRBV19 to TRBJ1-3; D gene uncertain. Material for sequencing was peripheral blood. This receptor was taken from a man aged 35-49 years with acute or convalescent COVID-19. CDR3: CASRPGSGSGNTIYF. DNA of the CDR3: TGTGCCAGCCGCCCCGGGTCCGGCTCTGGAAACACCATATATTTT.